The 2 T cell receptor beta chains given below trace back to one sample, sequenced in a study of vaccination and CD4 T cells after COVID-19. Described treatment: approximately 9-day PBMC culture with coronavirus spike peptide pools or control peptides (ViraFEST assay). Oncomine TCR Beta short-read sequencing was applied to DNA from cultured CD4+ T cells. Each CDR3 protein gets one entry after TCRdb re-called the PCR reads with MiXCR. The sample contains some 13,000 distinct CDR3 sequences, 61% of which appear only once. For these TCRs, the target antigens are not known. Specimen: CD4+ T cells from blood, cultured in vitro. All receptors derive from a human donor who had recovered from COVID-19.

This chain connects TRBV20-1 to TRBJ2-2; D call uncertain. The CDR3 spans 13 residues. CDR1 and CDR2 from the germline V gene are DFQATT and SNEGSKA (reference sequence). Deletions cut 3 bases from V and 0 bases from J, with 5 bases between. CDR3 bases: TGCAGTGCTAGGACACCGAACACCGGGGAGCTGTTTTTT. This encodes CSARTPNTGELFF.

The chain joins TRBV12-3 or TRBV12-4 to TRBJ2-1; perhaps TRBD2 as D (5 bases). The CDR3 has 13 amino acids. Trimming left V 6 bases short and J 6 bases short, with 12 bases between. CDR3 coding DNA: TGTGCCAGCAGGGGCGGGTCATTCAATGAGCAGTTCTTC. Translating it yields CASRGGSFNEQFF.